The T cell receptor beta chain described here comes from a study of CD8 T cells in Susac syndrome. This clonotype was observed once. After removal of 0 bases from V and 5 bases from J, the junction contained 8 bases not matched to a gene. Germline V gene data show CDR1 as LGHNA and CDR2 as YNFKEQ. The CDR3 runs to 16 residues. With random hexamers, reverse transcription was performed on roughly 0.45 to 1 ug of RNA. TCRdb analysed the immunoSEQ multiplex PCR reads with MiXCR anew, one entry per CDR3 protein. The table includes fewer than 200,000 distinct CDR3 sequences, roughly 94% detected once. Sequencing was performed on CD4+ T cells from PBMCs. The clonotype originates from a human donor with Susac syndrome. The chain combines TRBV4-2 with TRBJ2-7, with 9 bases matching TRBD1. The CDR3 region has the DNA TGTGCCAGCAGCCAAGATGGGGGGACAGGGATCAACGAGCAGTACTTC. It codes for CASSQDGGTGINEQYF.